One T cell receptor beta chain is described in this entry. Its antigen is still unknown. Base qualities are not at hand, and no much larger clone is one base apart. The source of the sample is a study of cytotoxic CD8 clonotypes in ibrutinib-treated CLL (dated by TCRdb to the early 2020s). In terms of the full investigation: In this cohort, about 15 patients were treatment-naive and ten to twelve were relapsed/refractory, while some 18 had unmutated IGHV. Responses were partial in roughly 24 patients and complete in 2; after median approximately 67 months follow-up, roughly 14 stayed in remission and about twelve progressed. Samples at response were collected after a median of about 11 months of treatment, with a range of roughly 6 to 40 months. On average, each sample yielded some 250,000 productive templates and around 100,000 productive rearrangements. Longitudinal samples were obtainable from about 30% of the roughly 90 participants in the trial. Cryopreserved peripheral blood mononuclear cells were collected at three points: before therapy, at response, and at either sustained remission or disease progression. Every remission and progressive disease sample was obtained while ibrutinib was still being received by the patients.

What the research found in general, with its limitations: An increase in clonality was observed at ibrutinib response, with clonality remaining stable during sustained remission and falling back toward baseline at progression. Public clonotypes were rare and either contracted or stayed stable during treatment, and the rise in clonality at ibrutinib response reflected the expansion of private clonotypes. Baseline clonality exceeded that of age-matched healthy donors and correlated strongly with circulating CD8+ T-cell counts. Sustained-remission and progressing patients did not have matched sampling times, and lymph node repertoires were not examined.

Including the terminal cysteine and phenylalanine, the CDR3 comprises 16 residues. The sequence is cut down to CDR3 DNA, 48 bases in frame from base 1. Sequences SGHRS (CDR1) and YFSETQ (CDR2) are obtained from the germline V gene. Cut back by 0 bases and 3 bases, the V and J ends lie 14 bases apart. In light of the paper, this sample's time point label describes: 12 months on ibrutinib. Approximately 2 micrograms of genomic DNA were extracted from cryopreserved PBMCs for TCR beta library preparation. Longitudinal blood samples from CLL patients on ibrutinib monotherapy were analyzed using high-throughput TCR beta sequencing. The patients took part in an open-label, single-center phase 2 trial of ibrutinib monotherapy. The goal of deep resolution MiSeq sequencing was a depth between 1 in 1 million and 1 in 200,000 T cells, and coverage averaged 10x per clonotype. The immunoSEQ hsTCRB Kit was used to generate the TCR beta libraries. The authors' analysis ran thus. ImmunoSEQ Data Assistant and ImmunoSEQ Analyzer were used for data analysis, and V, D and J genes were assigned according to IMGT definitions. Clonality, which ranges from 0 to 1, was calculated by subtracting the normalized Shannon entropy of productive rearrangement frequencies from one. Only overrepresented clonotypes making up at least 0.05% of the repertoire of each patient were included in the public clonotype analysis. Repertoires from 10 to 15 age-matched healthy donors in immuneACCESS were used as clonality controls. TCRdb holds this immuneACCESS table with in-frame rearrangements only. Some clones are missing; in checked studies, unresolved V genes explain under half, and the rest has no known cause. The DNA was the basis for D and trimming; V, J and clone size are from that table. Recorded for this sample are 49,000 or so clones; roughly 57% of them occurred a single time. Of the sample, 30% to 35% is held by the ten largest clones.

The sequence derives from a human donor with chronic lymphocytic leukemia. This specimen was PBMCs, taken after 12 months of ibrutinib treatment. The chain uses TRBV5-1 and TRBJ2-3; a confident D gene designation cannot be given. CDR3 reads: CASSLAFEEGTDTQYF. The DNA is TGCGCCAGCAGCTTGGCCTTTGAGGAAGGGACAGATACGCAGTATTTT.